This T cell receptor (beta chain) was obtained from a study of shared clonotypes between healthy human individuals. The ends were cut back, 1 base at V and 4 bases at J, with 5 bases in the middle. The germline CDR1 and CDR2 sequences are SGHRS and YFSETQ. The CDR3 has 12 amino acids. The assay was immunoSEQ multiplex PCR, and TCRdb's table has in-frame clones only and misses some. The sample holds more than 2 million clones; 90% to 97% are singletons and the top ten take roughly 0.13%. This chain joins TRBV5-1 and TRBJ1-1; D unresolved. The sequenced material came from naive CD4+ T cells sorted from blood. This sample's subset: CD45RA+ positively selected. The source is a man younger than 35 in good health. CDR3: CASSLTTTEAFF. The CDR3 DNA reads TGCGCCAGCAGCTTGACCACCACTGAAGCTTTCTTT. The full variable domain, rest sourced from reference TRBV5-1 and TRBJ1-1, is KAGVTQTPRYLIKTRGQQVTLSCSPISGHRSVSWYQQTPGQGLQFLFEYFSETQRNKGNFPGRFSGRQFSNSRSEMNVSTLELGDSALYLCASSLTTTEAFFGQGTRLTVV.